The present T cell receptor (beta chain) was sequenced within a study of control samples from healthy donors and cancer patients. Data came from immunoSEQ multiplex PCR; TCRdb stores just in-frame clones and leaves some out. The sample contains around 140,000 clones, under 95% of which appear only once. This CDR3 region has 16 residues. V lost 2 bases to trimming and J lost 0 bases; unmatched junction nucleotides: 6. Germline V lookup: CDR1 MNHEY, CDR2 SVGAGI. The V and J genes are TRBV6-5 and TRBJ1-1, with 7 bases matching TRBD1. The receptor's source is a man between 18 and 29 years old in good health. Sequenced: blood. CDR3 in DNA: TGTGCCAGCAGTTACCTGGGACAGTTCATGAACACTGAAGCTTTCTTT. Translating it yields CASSYLGQFMNTEAFF.